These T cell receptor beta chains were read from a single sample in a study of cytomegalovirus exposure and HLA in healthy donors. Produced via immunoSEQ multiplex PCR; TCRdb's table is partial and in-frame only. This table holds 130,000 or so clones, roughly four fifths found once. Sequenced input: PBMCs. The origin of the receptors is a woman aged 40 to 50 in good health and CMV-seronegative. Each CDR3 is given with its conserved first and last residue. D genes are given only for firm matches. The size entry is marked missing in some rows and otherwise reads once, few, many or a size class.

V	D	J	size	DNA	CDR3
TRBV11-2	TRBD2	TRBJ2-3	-	TGTGCCAGCAGCTTAGCCCACCCTAGCGGGAGAACAGATACGCAGTATTTT	CASSLAHPSGRTDTQYF
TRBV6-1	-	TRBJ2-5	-	TGTGCCGGATCTCCAGGGCAAGAGACCCAGTACTTC	CAGSPGQETQYF
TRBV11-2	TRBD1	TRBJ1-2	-	TGTGCCAGCAACTACAGGGGGCAGGGTTGGGGCTACACCTTC	CASNYRGQGWGYTF
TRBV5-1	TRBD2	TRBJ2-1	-	TGCGCCAGCAGCCAAGGTAGTGCGGGAGGGAATGAGCAGTTCTTC	CASSQGSAGGNEQFF
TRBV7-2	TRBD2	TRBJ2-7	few	TGTGCCAGCAGCTCGGGACTAGCGGGAGGTGGTGAGCAGTACTTC	CASSSGLAGGGEQYF
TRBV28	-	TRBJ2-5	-	TGTGCCAGCAGTCGGAGGGGGACTATGCAAGAGACCCAGTACTTC	CASSRRGTMQETQYF
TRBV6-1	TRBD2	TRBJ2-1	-	TGTGCCAGCCAACGACTAGCGGGAGACTACAATGAGCAGTTCTTC	CASQRLAGDYNEQFF
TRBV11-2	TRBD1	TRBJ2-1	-	TGTGCCAGCAGCACCAGGACAGGGGAGAGGGCCTACAATGAGCAGTTCTTC	CASSTRTGERAYNEQFF
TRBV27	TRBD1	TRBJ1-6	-	TGTGCCAGCGGGGGACAGGCCGTGAGCTCCTATAATTCACCCCTCCACTTT	CASGGQAVSSYNSPLHF
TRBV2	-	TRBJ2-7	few	TGTGCCAGCAGGGTCGGGGGGCCTTCCACCTACGAGCAGTACTTC	CASRVGGPSTYEQYF
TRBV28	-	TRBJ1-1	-	TGTGCCAGTAAGCCAGCGCCCGCCGGGAGGCCTGAAGCTTTCTTT	CASKPAPAGRPEAFF
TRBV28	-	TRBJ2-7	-	TGTGCCAGCAATCCCCTCGCGGGAAGCCCCTACGAGCAGTACTTC	CASNPLAGSPYEQYF
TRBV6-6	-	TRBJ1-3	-	TGTGCCAGCAGTGCATACACAGGGCGCTACACCATATATTTT	CASSAYTGRYTIYF
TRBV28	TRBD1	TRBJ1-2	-	TGTGCCAGCAGAAAAACAGGGGGCAGGGGCTACACCTTC	CASRKTGGRGYTF
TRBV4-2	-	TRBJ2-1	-	TGTGCCAGCAGCCAAGGCGGGAATACCTACAATGAGCAGTTCTTC	CASSQGGNTYNEQFF
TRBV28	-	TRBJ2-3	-	TGTGCCAGCTGGGACTTGTTAACAGATACGCAGTATTTT	CASWDLLTDTQYF
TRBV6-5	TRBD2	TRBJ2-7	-	TGTGCATCTTGGACTAGCGGTACCTACGAGCAGTACTTC	CASWTSGTYEQYF
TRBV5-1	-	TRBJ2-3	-	TGCGCCAGCAGCTTGGTGCCAGGGTCTACAGATACGCAGTATTTT	CASSLVPGSTDTQYF
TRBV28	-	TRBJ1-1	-	TGTGCCAGCAATTGGGGAGGGAACACTGAAGCTTTCTTT	CASNWGGNTEAFF
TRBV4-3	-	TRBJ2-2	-	TGCGCCAGCAGCCAAGATCTAAGGGGCTACACCGGGGAGCTGTTTTTT	CASSQDLRGYTGELFF
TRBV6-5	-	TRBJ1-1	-	TGTGCCAGCAGTTATCAGCGGTCGAACACTGAAGCTTTCTTT	CASSYQRSNTEAFF
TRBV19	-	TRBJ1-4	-	TGTGCCAGTAGTATACCAGGGCGGGGAACTAATGAAAAACTGTTTTTT	CASSIPGRGTNEKLFF
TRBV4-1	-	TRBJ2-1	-	TGCGCCAGCAGCCAAGTCGTTGGACAGAGCTCCTACAATGAGCAGTTCTTC	CASSQVVGQSSYNEQFF
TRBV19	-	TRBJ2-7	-	TGTGCCAGTAGTATTCGGCAGGGATCCTACGAGCAGTACTTC	CASSIRQGSYEQYF
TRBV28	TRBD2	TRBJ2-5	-	TGTGCCAGCAGCCCTGGGACTAGCAAAGACTTC	CASSPGTSKDF
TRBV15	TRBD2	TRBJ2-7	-	TGTGCCACCAGCAGAGATCGGGGACTAGGCTACGAGCAGTACTTC	CATSRDRGLGYEQYF
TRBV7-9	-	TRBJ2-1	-	TGCGGAGAGGGGGACTCCTACAATGAGCAGTTCTTC	CGEGDSYNEQFF
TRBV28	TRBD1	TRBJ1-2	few	TGTGCCAGCAGTTCGGAACAGGGGGCCACCTCAGGGGGCTACACCTTC	CASSSEQGATSGGYTF
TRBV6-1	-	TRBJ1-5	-	TGTGCCAGTGCTAGAGTGCCGTCTAGCAATCAGCCCCAGCATTTT	CASARVPSSNQPQHF
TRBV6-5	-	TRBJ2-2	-	TGTGCCAGCAGTTATAAAGCGGAAAACACCGGGGAGCTGTTTTTT	CASSYKAENTGELFF
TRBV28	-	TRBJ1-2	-	TGTGCCAGCGTAGGGGGGGACTATGGCTACACCTTC	CASVGGDYGYTF
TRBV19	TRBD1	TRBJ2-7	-	TGTGCCAGTAGTATCGGACAGGGTTGGGGCGAGCAGTACTTC	CASSIGQGWGEQYF
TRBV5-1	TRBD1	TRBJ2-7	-	TGCGCCAGCAGCCTTGCCTCCAGGGGGCGTCAGCCCTCGGCCTACGAGCAGTACTTC	CASSLASRGRQPSAYEQYF
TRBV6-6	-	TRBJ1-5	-	TGTGCCAGTCTACCGATTAGCAATCAGCCCCAGCATTTT	CASLPISNQPQHF
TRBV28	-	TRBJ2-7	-	TGTGCCAGCAGTTCCGGGGTTGCCTACGAGCAGTACTTC	CASSSGVAYEQYF
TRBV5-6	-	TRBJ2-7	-	TGTGCCAGCAGCTTTTGGCAGGGCCGCTACGAGCAGTACTTC	CASSFWQGRYEQYF
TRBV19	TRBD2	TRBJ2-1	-	TGTGCCAGTAGTAAGGGACTAGCGGGAGGGTCGATCAGTTTTGAGGAGCAGTTCTTC	CASSKGLAGGSISFEEQFF
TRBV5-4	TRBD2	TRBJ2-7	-	TGTGCCAGCAGCCCCCCCGGGACTAGCGGGCACGAGCAGTACTTC	CASSPPGTSGHEQYF
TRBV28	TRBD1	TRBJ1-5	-	TGTGCCAGCATCTCGGGGGACAGGGTAAATCAGCCCCAGCATTTT	CASISGDRVNQPQHF
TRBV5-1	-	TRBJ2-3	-	TGCGCCAGCAGCTCGACAGGGAGGTCCGATACGCAGTATTTT	CASSSTGRSDTQYF
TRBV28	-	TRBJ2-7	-	TGTGCCAGCAGTTTATCCCCTGGCGGAAACTACGAGCAGTACTTC	CASSLSPGGNYEQYF
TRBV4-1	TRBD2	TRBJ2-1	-	TGCGCCAGCAGCCGGGTTGCTTCGGGAGGTTCTTTTTTCAATGAGCAGTTCTTC	CASSRVASGGSFFNEQFF
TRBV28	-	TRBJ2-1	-	TGTGCCAGCAGGACTTCAATAGACTACAATGAGCAGTTCTTC	CASRTSIDYNEQFF
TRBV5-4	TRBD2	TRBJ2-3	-	TGTGCCAGCAGCCCCCTCGGGCTAGCGGTCACAGATACGCAGTATTTT	CASSPLGLAVTDTQYF
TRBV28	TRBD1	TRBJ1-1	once	TGTGCCAGCAGTGTGGGGACAGGGGGGGGTACTGAAGCTTTCTTT	CASSVGTGGGTEAFF